This T cell receptor beta chain originates from a study of control samples from healthy donors and cancer patients. Assay used: immunoSEQ multiplex PCR; TCRdb lists only in-frame clones, some missing. The data hold 350,000 to 450,000 clones, with around 90% observed a single time. With 7 bases removed from V and 1 base from J, the gap between germline ends came to 7 bases. The length of the CDR3 is 12 residues. Germline V CDR1 and CDR2: MDHEN, SYDVKM. This TCR was sampled from a man between 35 and 55 years old with head and neck cancer. This rearrangement joins TRBV28 to TRBJ1-1; D remains unclear. The sequenced sample was PBMCs. CDR3 nucleotide sequence: TGTGCCAGCACCACATCGAACACTGAAGCTTTCTTT. Translated: CASTTSNTEAFF.